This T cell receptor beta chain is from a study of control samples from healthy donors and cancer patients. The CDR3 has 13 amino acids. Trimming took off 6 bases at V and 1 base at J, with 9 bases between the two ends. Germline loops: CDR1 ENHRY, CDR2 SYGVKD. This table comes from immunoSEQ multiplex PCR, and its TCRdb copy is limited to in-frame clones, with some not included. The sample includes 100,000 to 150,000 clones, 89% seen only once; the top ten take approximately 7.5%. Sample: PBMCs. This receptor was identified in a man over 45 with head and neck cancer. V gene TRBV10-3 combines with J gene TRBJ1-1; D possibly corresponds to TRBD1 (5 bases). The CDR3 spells CAIRVTGNTEAFF. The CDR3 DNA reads TGTGCCATCAGAGTTACAGGGAACACTGAAGCTTTCTTT.